Following are 7 T cell receptor beta chains from one sample sequenced in a study of T cell repertoires in cytomegalovirus infection. No cognate antigen is known for these TCRs. One entry per CDR3 protein results from TCRdb running MiXCR on the reads. The table shows about 150,000 distinct CDR3 sequences, with 32% occurring only once. The source material was CD8+ T cells from cultured PBMCs, sampled from culture after CMV antigen stimulation. The receptor set was obtained from a human donor in good health (CMV status not recorded). Some clones in this sample may be carry-over from other donors' samples.

The chain uses TRBV7-6 and TRBJ1-1, with TRBD1 as a possible D gene (5 bases). V was clipped by 0 bases and J by 4 bases, with 9 bases between them. The CDR3 consists of 14 residues. Germline-derived CDR1 and CDR2 are SGHVS and FNYEAQ. The CDR3 region is CASSLAEGVTEAFF. In nucleotides, the CDR3 is TGTGCCAGCAGCTTAGCGGAAGGGGTCACTGAAGCTTTCTTT.

The V gene is TRBV29-1, the J gene TRBJ1-1; D unresolved. Germline V gene sequence: CDR1 SQVTM, CDR2 ANQGSEA. This CDR3 contains 13 residues. The V end was cut by 5 bases, the J end by 0 bases, with 10 bases between. Here the CDR3 DNA reads TGCAGCGTTCGAGACGGAGTGAACACTGAAGCTTTCTTT. Residues: CSVRDGVNTEAFF.

There are a few counts of this clonotype. The V gene is TRBV5-5, the J gene TRBJ2-2; TRBD2 matches 8 bases. The length of the CDR3 is 15 residues. The germline gives CDR1 SGHKS, CDR2 YYEKEE (reference sequence). V shed 4 bases and J 0 bases; nucleotides not matched to a gene: 2. The CDR3 is CASSLAGSNTGELFF. The CDR3 DNA reads as TGTGCCAGCAGCCTAGCGGGTTCGAACACCGGGGAGCTGTTTTTT.

The chain links TRBV28 to TRBJ1-5, with TRBD1 matching 9 bases. The CDR3 has 15 amino acids. The V gene end was trimmed by 4 bases and the J gene end by 4 bases; junction bases not matched to a gene: 5. Germline CDR1 MDHEN, CDR2 SYDVKM. CDR3 in amino acids: CASSSFGTGNQPQHF. CDR3 sequence (DNA): TGTGCCAGCAGTTCTTTCGGGACAGGGAATCAGCCCCAGCATTTT.

This clonotype was counted ten times or more. The rearrangement joins TRBV28 to TRBJ1-5; TRBD1 aligns across 9 bases. The CDR3 extends over 16 amino acids. J was trimmed by 3 bases and V by 6 bases; bases with no gene match: 9. Germline CDR1 and CDR2: MDHEN and SYDVKM. The CDR3 loop reads CASSYRDRGNNQPQHF. The CDR3 nucleotides are TGTGCCAGCAGCTATCGAGACAGGGGGAACAATCAGCCCCAGCATTTT.

Only a few counts were recorded for this clonotype. The V call is TRBV11-2, the J call TRBJ2-7; the match to TRBD2 covers 7 bases. Losses at the gene ends were 4 bases for V and 0 bases for J; bases not matched to a gene: 3. The CDR3 loop spans 14 amino acids. CDR1 and CDR2 (germline): SGHAT, FQNNGV. CDR3 in DNA: TGTGCCAGCAGCTCCAGCGGGGCCTCCTACGAGCAGTACTTC. Translating gives CASSSSGASYEQYF.

The V call is TRBV5-1, the J call TRBJ2-1; D could derive from TRBD1 or TRBD2 (5 bases each). The CDR3 length is 13 residues. Deletions cut 0 bases from V and 7 bases from J, with 8 bases between. The germline V gene has CDR1 SGHRS and CDR2 YFSETQ. The CDR3 region has the DNA TGCGCCAGCAGCTTGGTCGAGGGGAATGAGCAGTTCTTC. Translated, it gives CASSLVEGNEQFF.